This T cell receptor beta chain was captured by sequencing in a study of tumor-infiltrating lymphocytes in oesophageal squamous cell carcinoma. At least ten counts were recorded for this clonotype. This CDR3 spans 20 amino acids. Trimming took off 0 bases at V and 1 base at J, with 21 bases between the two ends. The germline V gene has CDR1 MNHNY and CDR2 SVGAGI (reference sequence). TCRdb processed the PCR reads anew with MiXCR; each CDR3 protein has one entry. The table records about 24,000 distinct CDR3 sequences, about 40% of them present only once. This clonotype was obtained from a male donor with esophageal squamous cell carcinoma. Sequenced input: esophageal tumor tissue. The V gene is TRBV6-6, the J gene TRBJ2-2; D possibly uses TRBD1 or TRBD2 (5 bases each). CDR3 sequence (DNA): TGTGCCAGCAGTTACTCGAGTGGGGGTCCCCCAAAAAAGAACACCGGGGAGCTGTTTTTT. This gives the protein CASSYSSGGPPKKNTGELFF.